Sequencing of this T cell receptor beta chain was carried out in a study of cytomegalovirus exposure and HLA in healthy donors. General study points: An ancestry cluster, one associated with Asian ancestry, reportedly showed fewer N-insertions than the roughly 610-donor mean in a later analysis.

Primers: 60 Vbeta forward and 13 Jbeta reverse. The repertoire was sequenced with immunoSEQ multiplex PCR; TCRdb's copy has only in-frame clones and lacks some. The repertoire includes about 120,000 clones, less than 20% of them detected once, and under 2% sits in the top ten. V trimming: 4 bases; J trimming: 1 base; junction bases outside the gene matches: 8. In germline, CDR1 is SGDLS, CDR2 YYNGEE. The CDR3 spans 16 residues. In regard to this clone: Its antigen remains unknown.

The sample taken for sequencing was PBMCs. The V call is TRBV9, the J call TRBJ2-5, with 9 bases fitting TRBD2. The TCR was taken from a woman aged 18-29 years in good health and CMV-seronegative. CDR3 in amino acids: CASSLSGGPPQETQYF. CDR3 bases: TGTGCCAGCAGCCTTAGCGGGGGCCCCCCCCAAGAGACCCAGTACTTC.